The 22 T cell receptor beta chains below all came from one sample that was sequenced in a study of cytomegalovirus exposure and HLA in healthy donors. PCR used 60 Vbeta primers and 13 Jbeta primers. The table came from immunoSEQ multiplex PCR; TCRdb's copy has only in-frame clones and leaves some out. The data hold about 98,000 clones, with about 76% observed a single time. The sequenced sample consisted of PBMCs. These receptors were collected from a human donor in good health.

This rearrangement joins TRBV27 to TRBJ2-3; a possible D gene is TRBD2 (5 bases). Germline lookup yields CDR1 MNHEY and CDR2 SMNVEV (reference sequence). V lost 5 bases and J lost 6, with 24 bases in between. The CDR3 spans 17 residues. The CDR3 loop reads CASSPLGDYIVPDTQYF. The DNA of the CDR3 is TGTGCCAGCAGTCCGCTAGGTGACTATATAGTACCCGATACGCAGTATTTT.

The J gene is TRBJ1-1, the V gene TRBV19; 9 bases agree with TRBD1. CDR3 length: 14 amino acids. Germline assignment: CDR1 LNHDA and CDR2 SQIVND (reference sequence). V dropped 6 bases and J dropped 4; count of bases not matched to a gene: 6. The CDR3 sequence: CASSDRGLSTEAFF. Here the CDR3 DNA reads TGTGCCAGTAGCGACAGGGGGTTGAGCACTGAAGCTTTCTTT.

This chain joins TRBV9 and TRBJ2-3, with 8 bases identical to TRBD2. The junction had 11 bases not matched to a gene; V was cut back by 2 bases and J by 6 bases. The CDR3 length is 16 residues. Germline V lookup: CDR1 SGDLS, CDR2 YYNGEE. The DNA for the CDR3 is TGTGCCAGCAGCGTTACCAGCGGGAGTAACGTGGATACGCAGTATTTT. Its translation is CASSVTSGSNVDTQYF.

This clone was recorded a few times. V is TRBV11-2 and J is TRBJ2-3, with 7 bases lining up with TRBD1. V lost 2 bases, J lost 6 bases, and 8 bases stayed unmatched. The germline gives CDR1 SGHAT, CDR2 FQNNGV. CDR3 length: 15 amino acids. The CDR3 sequence is CASSLSPGGSDTQYF. In nucleotides, the CDR3 is TGTGCCAGCAGCTTATCGCCAGGGGGTTCGGATACGCAGTATTTT. Filled out from reference TRBV11-2 and TRBJ2-3, the complete variable domain reads EAGVAQSPRYKIIEKRQSVAFWCNPISGHATLYWYQQILGQGPKLLIQFQNNGVVDDSQLPKDRFSAERLKGVDSTLKIQPAKLEDSAVYLCASSLSPGGSDTQYFGPGTRLTVL.

The genes are TRBV18 and TRBJ1-5; possibly TRBD1 for D (6 bases). The CDR3 covers 14 residues. From germline, CDR1 is KGHSH and CDR2 LQKENI. Trimming took 4 bases from V and 7 from J, leaving 14 bases between them. The DNA for the CDR3 is TGTGCCAGCTCACACCGGGACATACAACAGCCCCAGCATTTT. Protein sequence: CASSHRDIQQPQHF.

This sequence joins TRBV6-1 and TRBJ2-5, with D possibly being TRBD2 (5 bases). Germline CDR1 reads MNHNS; CDR2 reads SASEGT. V lost 8 bases, J lost 4 bases, and 8 bases lay in between. The CDR3 length is 11 residues. The CDR3: CASGRGETQYF. The CDR3 nucleotides are TGTGCCAGCGGTCGGGGAGAGACCCAGTACTTC.

The rearrangement uses TRBV5-1 and TRBJ1-1; a weak D match, TRBD1 (5 bases). Trimming removed 0 bases at V and 4 bases at J, with 10 bases between. The germline V gene has CDR1 SGHRS and CDR2 YFSETQ. CDR3 size: 14 residues. The CDR3 bases are TGCGCCAGCAGCTTGGCGCAGGGTATCACTGAAGCTTTCTTT. Residues: CASSLAQGITEAFF.

The chain uses TRBV13 and TRBJ2-7; D is unclear. Trimming cost V 5 bases and J 1 base, with 9 bases left between them. CDR3 size: 13 residues. The germline V gene has CDR1 PRHDT and CDR2 FYEKMQ (reference sequence). CDR3 bases: TGTGCCAGCAGCCCCCCCCTGTCCTACGAGCAGTACTTC. Its translation is CASSPPLSYEQYF.

This chain joins TRBV7-9 and TRBJ2-1, with TRBD2 matching over 15 bases. V was pared by 4 bases and J by 5 bases, with 3 bases of the junction left unmatched. The germline CDR1 and CDR2 sequences are SEHNR and FQNEAQ (reference sequence). The CDR3 length is 16 residues. The CDR3 bases are TGTGCCAGCAGCTCCAGGACTAGCGGGGGGGACAATGAGCAGTTCTTC. Its protein product is CASSSRTSGGDNEQFF.

This clone was found a few times. This chain links TRBV25-1 with TRBJ2-3, with a weak D call TRBD2 (5 bases). Trimming took off 7 bases at V and 5 bases at J, with 19 bases between the two ends. The CDR3 extends over 15 amino acids. Germline-derived CDR1 and CDR2 are MGHDK and SYGVNS. This chain's CDR3 is CASIRRTEGLDTQYF. The CDR3 DNA sequence: TGTGCCAGCATTCGAAGGACTGAAGGGTTAGATACGCAGTATTTT.

V gene TRBV19 combines with J gene TRBJ2-1; TRBD1 is a possible D gene (5 bases). Germline CDR1 reads LNHDA; CDR2 reads SQIVND (reference sequence). CDR3 length: 13 residues. The V end lost 4 bases, the J end lost 7 bases, and 11 bases lay between the germline ends. The CDR3 region is CASSKDTWNEQFF. As DNA, the CDR3 is TGTGCCAGTAGTAAGGACACATGGAATGAGCAGTTCTTC.

The chain employs TRBV2 and TRBJ1-5; no clear D gene. V shed 3 bases and J shed 0 bases, with 9 bases lying between them. Germline V CDR1 and CDR2: SNHLY, FYNNEI. CDR3 length equals 15 residues. CDR3 DNA: TGTGCCAGCAGTGACGAGGAACATAGCAATCAGCCCCAGCATTTT. This encodes CASSDEEHSNQPQHF.

The sample holds one count of this clone. This chain joins TRBV19 and TRBJ2-2; 9 bases are shared with TRBD1. CDR1 and CDR2 (germline): LNHDA, SQIVND (reference sequence). The CDR3 is 15 residues long. Trimming removed 5 bases from V and 4 bases from J; junction bases left unmatched: 5. The CDR3 coding sequence is TGTGCCAGTAGTCGGGACAGGGCGGTCACCGGGGAGCTGTTTTTT. It codes for CASSRDRAVTGELFF.

The chain employs TRBV15 and TRBJ2-1; 8 positions agree with TRBD2. CDR1 is LNHNV, CDR2 YYDKDF, per germline (reference sequence). The length of the CDR3 is 15 residues. The junction had 10 bases not matched to a gene; V was cut back by 2 bases and J by 10 bases. DNA of the CDR3: TGTGCCACCAGCAGATCCTATACTAGCGGCGACGAGCAGTTCTTC. This encodes CATSRSYTSGDEQFF.

The chain carries TRBV5-7 and TRBJ1-5; D uncertain. TRBV5-7 is labeled an ORF, and its function is uncertain. V lost 2 bases to trimming and J lost 5 bases, with 11 bases between them. There are 14 residues in the CDR3. CDR3 sequence reads: CASSFFPPHQPQHF. The CDR3 nucleotides read TGTGCCAGCAGCTTCTTTCCCCCCCATCAGCCCCAGCATTTT.

The gene calls are TRBV5-1 and TRBJ1-2; 9 nucleotides line up with TRBD1. The J segment lost 7 bases and the V segment lost 0 bases, leaving 4 bases of the junction unmatched. Germline V lookup: CDR1 SGHRS, CDR2 YFSETQ. This CDR3 region has 14 residues. CDR3 loop: CASSLDRGPGGYTF. CDR3 nucleotide sequence: TGCGCCAGCAGCTTGGACAGGGGGCCTGGTGGCTACACCTTC.

This chain connects TRBV6-5 to TRBJ1-2; D may be TRBD1 (5 bases). V lost 6 bases and J lost 6, with 11 bases in between. The length of the CDR3 is 12 residues. In germline, CDR1 is MNHEY, CDR2 SVGAGI. Written as DNA, the CDR3 is TGTGCCAGCAGAACAGGTGGGGATGGCTACACCTTC. Translated, it gives CASRTGGDGYTF.

This clone appeared a single time. DNA for the CDR3: TGTGCCAGCAGCCCTAACCAGCCGGGGAACACTGAAGCTTTCTTT. Translating gives CASSPNQPGNTEAFF. This chain links TRBV27 with TRBJ1-1; D uncertain. CDR1 and CDR2 (germline): MNHEY, SMNVEV (reference sequence). The CDR3 sequence is 15 residues long. Trimming removed 6 bases from V and 1 base from J, with 15 bases in between.

The chain links TRBV25-1 to TRBJ1-2, with TRBD1 identical over 7 bases. This CDR3 spans 16 amino acids. Germline V lookup: CDR1 MGHDK, CDR2 SYGVNS. J lost 1 base, V lost 5 bases, and 10 bases had no gene match. CDR3 sequence (DNA): TGTGCCAGCAGTCCCCATGGCAGGGGGGATAACTATGGCTACACCTTC. Translation gives CASSPHGRGDNYGYTF.

The CDR3 nucleotides read TGTGCCAGCAGCTTGCCTCAACAGCCGAAGAGCTCCTACGAGCAGTACTTC. Its protein product is CASSLPQQPKSSYEQYF. The chain combines TRBV7-9 with TRBJ2-7; D is undetermined. The CDR3 is 17 residues long. V lost 3 bases to trimming and J lost 0 bases, with 18 bases between them. Germline V gene lookup returns CDR1 SEHNR and CDR2 FQNEAQ (reference sequence).

This rearrangement joins TRBV27 to TRBJ2-1; 8 bases agree with TRBD1. Trimming took 3 bases from V and 4 from J; bases not matched to a gene: 2. The CDR3 length is 14 residues. Germline CDR1 is MNHEY and CDR2 is SMNVEV (reference sequence). DNA for the CDR3: TGTGCCAGCAGTTTCAGGGGGCCATACAATGAGCAGTTCTTC. It encodes CASSFRGPYNEQFF.

CDR3 sequence: CASSQAQGLEETQYF. CDR3 bases: TGCGCCAGCAGCCAAGCGCAGGGGCTCGAAGAGACCCAGTACTTC. The rearrangement links TRBV4-3 to TRBJ2-5, with a weak D call TRBD1 (6 bases). The germline V gene encodes CDR1 LGHNA and CDR2 YSLEER. This CDR3 region has 15 residues. V was clipped by 1 base and J by 3 bases, with 12 bases between them.